This is a list of T cell receptor beta chains from one sample in a study of shared clonotypes between healthy human individuals. Here immunoSEQ multiplex PCR was the method, and the copy in TCRdb shows in-frame clones only, minus some. This sample carries around 2.5 million clones, over 85% of them seen once, and the ten largest clones take about 0.39%. The sample was naive CD4+ T cells from PBMCs. The receptors were sampled from a young man in good health. Some clones in this sample may be carry-over from other donors' samples. CDR3s include the opening cysteine and the closing phenylalanine or tryptophan. D genes are given only for firm matches. Size is omitted from some rows. Given values are once, few, many or a class for expanded clones.

>TRBV25-1|TRBJ1-2|.|.
.
CASSEFGPGLVYGYTF
>TRBV4-1|TRBJ1-2|.|.
TGCGCCAGCCTGGGGCCGGAGGGCTATGGCTACACCTTC
CASLGPEGYGYTF
>TRBV9|TRBJ2-2|.|.
TGTGCCAGCAGCCCCGGTCATTCGGGGGCCACCGGGGAGCTGTTTTTT
CASSPGHSGATGELFF
>TRBV6-5|TRBJ1-2|once|.
TGTGCCAGCAGTTACTCGTCAGGCCCGTACTATGGCTACACCTTC
CASSYSSGPYYGYTF
>TRBV20-1|TRBJ2-1|.|.
TGCAGTGCTAGAGTCAACAATGAGCAGTTCTTC
CSARVNNEQFF
>TRBV13|TRBJ1-2|.|.
TGTGCCAGCAGCTTAGGGCTAGACAAGTTAACTAATGGCTACACCTTC
CASSLGLDKLTNGYTF
>TRBV28|TRBJ1-2|.|.
TGTGCCAGCAGTTTATCCCCCTCGGCCTATGGCTACACCTTC
CASSLSPSAYGYTF
>TRBV7-8|TRBJ2-5|.|TRBD2
TGTGCCAGCATCGACAGCGGGAGAGCACGTCTGGAGACCCAGTACTTC
CASIDSGRARLETQYF
>TRBV7-8|TRBJ2-1|.|TRBD2
TGTGCCAGCAGCTTCGGGAGGGCCTTCTACAATGAGCAGTTCTTC
CASSFGRAFYNEQFF
>TRBV5-6|TRBJ1-6|.|.
TGTGCCAGCAGCTTGTCACTGGGGACGCAGCGTTCACCCCTCCACTTT
CASSLSLGTQRSPLHF
>TRBV2|TRBJ2-5|.|TRBD1
TGTGCCAGCAGTGGGACAGGGACGTACCAAGAGACCCAGTACTTC
CASSGTGTYQETQYF
>TRBV2|TRBJ1-4|.|TRBD1
TGTGCCAGCAGTTTACAGGGGGCTGATGAAAAACTGTTTTTT
CASSLQGADEKLFF
>TRBV19|TRBJ1-2|.|.
TGTGCCAGTAGTGAGAGGAGGGTCGGCTACACCTTC
CASSERRVGYTF
>TRBV5-4|TRBJ2-1|.|TRBD2
TGTGCCAGCAGGGGACTAGCGGGAGACAATGAGCAGTTCTTC
CASRGLAGDNEQFF
>TRBV18|TRBJ1-1|.|.
TGTGCCAGCTCACCTCGGGCCAGGGGCTTCGACACTGAAGCTTTCTTT
CASSPRARGFDTEAFF
>TRBV5-6|TRBJ2-5|.|TRBD2
TGTGCCAGCAGCCACGGGACTAGCGGGGGGAGGGCAGAGACCCAGTACTTC
CASSHGTSGGRAETQYF
>TRBV6-5|TRBJ2-5|.|.
TGTGCCAGCAGCCCTCTTTTCCGTAGGGAGACCCAGTACTTC
CASSPLFRRETQYF
>TRBV11-3|TRBJ2-5|.|.
TGTGCCAGCAGTCCTGGCGGGGATAGAGAGACCCAGTACTTC
CASSPGGDRETQYF
>TRBV7-9|TRBJ2-7|.|.
TGTGCCAGCAGCTCCACAGCAGCCTCCTACGAGCAGTACTTC
CASSSTAASYEQYF
>TRBV2|TRBJ2-4|.|.
TGTGCCAGCAGTGAGGAAGGCAGGCTAGCCAAAAACATTCAGTACTTC
CASSEEGRLAKNIQYF
>TRBV11-1|TRBJ2-3|.|TRBD2
TGTGCCAGCAGCTTCAGGGACTACCCCACAGATACGCAGTATTTT
CASSFRDYPTDTQYF
>TRBV4-3|TRBJ2-3|.|TRBD2
TGCGCCAGCAGCCGACTAACGGGGGGGGATACGCAGTATTTT
CASSRLTGGDTQYF
>TRBV7-9|TRBJ2-1|.|TRBD2
TGTGCCAGCAGCTTGCTAGCGGGAGTTCGCTACAATGAGCAGTTCTTC
CASSLLAGVRYNEQFF
>TRBV7-3|TRBJ2-3|.|TRBD2
TGTGCCAGCAGCCGACCAGGCGGGAGTAGCACAGATACGCAGTATTTT
CASSRPGGSSTDTQYF
>TRBV6-5|TRBJ2-3|.|TRBD2
TGTGCCAGCAGTTACTCTTCTAGCGGGTTCACAGATACGCAGTATTTT
CASSYSSSGFTDTQYF
>TRBV7-9|TRBJ1-5|.|.
TGTGCCAGCAGCGGGGACGGGTTTTTGAATCAGCCCCAGCATTTT
CASSGDGFLNQPQHF
>TRBV7-9|TRBJ2-5|.|TRBD2
TGTGCCAGCAGCTTAGCCCTAGCGGGTTCAGAGACCCAGTACTTC
CASSLALAGSETQYF
>TRBV6-6|TRBJ2-3|.|TRBD1
TGTGCCAGCGCGGGACAGGGCACAGATACGCAGTATTTT
CASAGQGTDTQYF
>TRBV5-6|TRBJ2-7|.|.
TGTGCCAGCAGGGCAATGAGTCAAACCTACGAGCAGTACTTC
CASRAMSQTYEQYF
>TRBV4-1|TRBJ1-4|once|.
TGCGCCAGCAGCCACCTAGGGGATGCAAAACTGTTTTTT
CASSHLGDAKLFF
>TRBV19|TRBJ2-2|.|TRBD2
TGTGCCAGTAGTAGGGGACTAGCGTACCTCGTGGAGCTGTTTTTT
CASSRGLAYLVELFF
>TRBV11-2|TRBJ2-3|.|.
TGTGCCAGCAGCTTTCGCCCCCAGATAGATACGCAGTATTTT
CASSFRPQIDTQYF
>TRBV13|TRBJ2-5|.|.
TGTGCCAGCAGCTTAGCGGCAGTCCAGGAGACCCAGTACTTC
CASSLAAVQETQYF
>TRBV6-1|TRBJ1-1|.|TRBD1
TGTGCCAGCACCGGGACAGGGTTTAGGGGAGCTTTCTTT
CASTGTGFRGAFF
>TRBV19|TRBJ2-5|.|TRBD1
TGTGCCAGTAGTACCCTTGGCAGGGGGCTAGAGACCCAGTACTTC
CASSTLGRGLETQYF
>TRBV18|TRBJ1-1|.|.
TGTGCCAGCTCACCCACGGGACCCGAAGCTTTCTTT
CASSPTGPEAFF
>TRBV20-1|TRBJ2-7|few|.
TGCAGTGCTAGGACGTCCTACGAGCAGTACTTC
CSARTSYEQYF
>TRBV15|TRBJ1-2|.|.
TGTGCCACCAGCAGAGATTACCCAGGCGACTATGGCTACACCTTC
CATSRDYPGDYGYTF
>TRBV27|TRBJ2-1|once|TRBD2
TGTGCCAGCACTACCAGAGAGGGACTAGCGGGAATGCATGAGCAGTTCTTC
CASTTREGLAGMHEQFF
>TRBV9|TRBJ1-1|.|.
TGTGCCAGCAGCGCTTCACCCTTACGCATGAACACTGAAGCTTTCTTT
CASSASPLRMNTEAFF
>TRBV20-1|TRBJ1-3|.|.
TGCAGTGCTAGAGCGGGGGACACCATATATTTT
CSARAGDTIYF